These T cell receptor beta chains were read from a single sample in a study of CD8 T cells in ankylosing spondylitis. Using its own MiXCR run on the 5' RACE reads, TCRdb lists one record per CDR3 protein. This table has 100,000 to 150,000 distinct CDR3 sequences, approximately 6.8% appearing once. The specimen was blood, either unsorted or a sorted T cell fraction (not recorded which). These receptors were taken from a male donor with ankylosing spondylitis or in good health (not recorded which). Each CDR3 is given with its conserved first and last residue. D genes are given only for firm matches. Clone size is shown for a subset of rows, as once, few, many or a class of expanded clone.

cdr3_nt | cdr3_aa | j_call | clone_size | d_call | v_call
TGTGCCAGCAGTTTCATCAGGAGCCGGGGGGATACGCAGTATTTT | CASSFIRSRGDTQYF | TRBJ2-3 | many | NA | TRBV27
TGTGCCAGCAGCGTAGGTCCGGGTGGACCGCCAGATACGCAGTATTTT | CASSVGPGGPPDTQYF | TRBJ2-3 | many | NA | TRBV9
TGCGCCAGCAGCTTGGTCGCCTCCGGGACAGGAGACCCTGAAGCTTTCTTT | CASSLVASGTGDPEAFF | TRBJ1-1 | many | TRBD1 | TRBV5-1
TGCAGTGCTGATTCACAGGGGGACTATGGCTACACCTTC | CSADSQGDYGYTF | TRBJ1-2 | many | TRBD1 | TRBV20-1
TGTGCCTGGAGTGTACAGGGTTACGAGCAGTACTTC | CAWSVQGYEQYF | TRBJ2-7 | many | NA | TRBV30
TGCAGTGCCACGAAGGGGGGGCTTGTGTCCAATGAGCAGTTCTTC | CSATKGGLVSNEQFF | TRBJ2-1 | many | NA | TRBV20-1
TGCAGTGCTAGAGATTTAGGACGAGCAAACACCGGGGAGCTGTTTTTT | CSARDLGRANTGELFF | TRBJ2-2 | many | NA | TRBV20-1
TGTGCCAGCAGCCAAGGGGACAGGTATCAAGAGACCCAGTACTTC | CASSQGDRYQETQYF | TRBJ2-5 | many | TRBD1 | TRBV3-1
TGTGCCAGCAGACTAGCGGGAGACCAAGAGACCCAGTACTTC | CASRLAGDQETQYF | TRBJ2-5 | many | TRBD2 | TRBV7-2
TGTGCCAGCAGCTTGTCGGACAGGGCGAATTCACCCCTCCACTTT | CASSLSDRANSPLHF | TRBJ1-6 | many | TRBD1 | TRBV5-6
TGTGCCAGCAGCTTCGCTGGTGATTCACCCCTCCACTTT | CASSFAGDSPLHF | TRBJ1-6 | many | NA | TRBV7-8
TGCGCCAGCAGCTTGGGATTACGCGTGGTGGGAACTGAAGCTTTCTTT | CASSLGLRVVGTEAFF | TRBJ1-1 | many | NA | TRBV5-1
TGCGCCAGCAGCCAAGGACTGATCTCCTACGAGCAGTACTTC | CASSQGLISYEQYF | TRBJ2-7 | many | NA | TRBV4-1
TGTGCCAGCGAACCTGGCAACGGGATGGGCTACACCTTC | CASEPGNGMGYTF | TRBJ1-2 | many | NA | TRBV11-1
TGTGCCACCAGCAGAGATCAGACTAGCGGTCGAGTTTCGGGGCCCAAAAACATTCAGTACTTC | CATSRDQTSGRVSGPKNIQYF | TRBJ2-4 | many | TRBD2 | TRBV15
TGTGCCAGCAGCTTAGCGATAGTTGACGAGCAGTACTTC | CASSLAIVDEQYF | TRBJ2-7 | many | NA | TRBV7-2
TGCGCCAGCTGCAGACAGGGTCGGGAAGAGACCCAGTACTTC | CASCRQGREETQYF | TRBJ2-5 | many | TRBD1 | TRBV5-1
TGCGCCAGCAGCTCCGGACTAGCGGGAGTATTAACAGATACGCAGTATTTT | CASSSGLAGVLTDTQYF | TRBJ2-3 | many | TRBD2 | TRBV5-1
TGTGCTAGTGGTTTGGGGGCGGTCACTGAAGCTTTCTTT | CASGLGAVTEAFF | TRBJ1-1 | many | NA | TRBV12-5
TGCGCCAGCAGCCGAACAACAGGGGCCAATGAGCAGTTCTTC | CASSRTTGANEQFF | TRBJ2-1 | many | TRBD1 | TRBV5-1
TGTGCCAGCAGCCCTCTGATGGCGGGTTACAATGAGCAGTTCTTC | CASSPLMAGYNEQFF | TRBJ2-1 | many | NA | TRBV7-9
TGTGCCAGCTGTTTATCCGGGAGATCTAGCACAGATACGCAGTATTTT | CASCLSGRSSTDTQYF | TRBJ2-3 | NA | NA | TRBV27
TGCAGTGCAAAGGGAGGGGACACTGAAGCTTTCTTT | CSAKGGDTEAFF | TRBJ1-1 | many | NA | TRBV20-1
TGCGCCAGCGAGACTAGCGGGAGAGAACAAGAGACCCAGTACTTC | CASETSGREQETQYF | TRBJ2-5 | many | TRBD2 | TRBV5-1
TGTGCCAGCAGCTCTCAGACAGGTCTGAACACTGAAGCTTTCTTT | CASSSQTGLNTEAFF | TRBJ1-1 | many | NA | TRBV5-5
TGCGCCAGCGGACAACAGGGTTACAATGAGCAGTTCTTC | CASGQQGYNEQFF | TRBJ2-1 | many | NA | TRBV5-1
TGCAGCGTTGAAGATCTTGAAGGGATGAGCTCCTACAATGAGCAGTTCTTC | CSVEDLEGMSSYNEQFF | TRBJ2-1 | many | NA | TRBV29-1